This paragraph covers one T cell receptor beta chain sequence. Its matching antigen is unknown. The data are from a study of shared clonotypes between healthy human individuals. The overall study: Donors had three CD4 naive, three CD4 memory, two CD8 naive and one CD8 memory plate apiece.

Study conclusions and caveats: The study found approximately 5% of naive CD4 clonotypes shared across a handful of donors.

Running of the assay took place at deep level. Only in-frame clones appear in the TCRdb table, and some are missing; sequencing was by immunoSEQ multiplex PCR. The repertoire has about 820,000 clones, approximately 92% of them found once; the top ten carry under 30%. Selected positively for CCR7 and CD45RO-negative, naive CD8 cells excluded terminally differentiated effector memory CD45RA+ cells. Donors included only healthy HIV-negative adults lacking recent acute infections or vaccinations. The CDR3 totals 14 residues. The V gene end was trimmed by 7 bases and the J gene end by 5 bases; junction bases not matched to a gene: 6. CDR1 and CDR2 (germline): ENHRY, SYGVKD.

This chain connects TRBV10-3 to TRBJ2-7, with 12 nucleotides matching TRBD2. The source material was naive CD8+ T cells sorted from blood. The sequence came from a man aged 25-40 years in good health. CDR3 sequence (DNA): TGTGCCATCACCCCTAGCGGGAGGGTCAACGAGCAGTACTTC. It specifies CAITPSGRVNEQYF.